The 15 T cell receptor beta chains presented below share a single source sample, sequenced in a study of T-cell memory formation after mild COVID-19. TCRdb re-derived calls from the 5' RACE reads in MiXCR, one entry per CDR3 protein. The sample contains 550,000 to 600,000 distinct CDR3 sequences, approximately 15% of which appear only once. Material: PBMCs or a T cell subset sorted from them (not recorded which). The receptors were gathered from an adult woman who had mild COVID-19 (a few samples of this study predate the infection). Cell type and time point are not known.

This clonotype was seen at least ten times. This sequence joins TRBV30 and TRBJ1-2; possibly TRBD1 for D (5 bases). Trimming removed 5 bases at V and 6 bases at J, with 19 bases between. CDR1 is GTSNPN and CDR2 is SVGIG in the germline V gene (reference sequence). The CDR3 has 14 residues. The CDR3, as DNA: TGTGCCTGGGGAGCCCTGGGACGGCCTGATGGCTACACCTTC. It translates to CAWGALGRPDGYTF.

This clonotype was seen a few times. The J gene is TRBJ1-3, the V gene TRBV4-3; a possible D gene is TRBD1 (5 bases). The CDR3 runs to 15 residues. The V gene's germline CDR1 is LGHNA and CDR2 YSLEER. V was cut by 4 bases and J by 0 bases, with 10 bases left in between. The CDR3 protein is CASSRQRNSGNTIYF. DNA for the CDR3: TGCGCCAGCAGCCGACAGAGAAACTCTGGAAACACCATATATTTT.

J is TRBJ1-1 and V is TRBV18; D ambiguous. The V and J ends lost 6 bases and 1 base respectively, with 9 bases between them. Germline CDR1 KGHSH, CDR2 LQKENI. This CDR3 has 13 residues. In DNA form, the CDR3 reads TGTGCCAGCTCTTCGCGAGCGAACACTGAAGCTTTCTTT. As protein: CASSSRANTEAFF.

This clonotype was found a few times. This rearrangement joins TRBV19 to TRBJ2-5; D call uncertain. The CDR3 contains 16 residues. Germline lookup yields CDR1 LNHDA and CDR2 SQIVND (reference sequence). V lost 3 bases, J lost 5 bases, and 19 bases lay in between. CDR3 nucleotides: TGTGCCAGTAGTATGGCTGGGGTTCATCTTGCGGAGACCCAGTACTTC. The encoded protein is CASSMAGVHLAETQYF.

This sequence joins TRBV25-1 and TRBJ2-4; a weak D match, TRBD1 (6 bases). This CDR3 is 16 amino acids long. V was cut by 2 bases and J by 1 base, with 12 bases left in between. The germline V gene encodes CDR1 MGHDK and CDR2 SYGVNS. CDR3 loop: CASSEGAQGAKNIQYF. The CDR3 DNA sequence: TGTGCCAGCAGTGAAGGGGCCCAGGGGGCCAAAAACATTCAGTACTTC. The whole variable domain, filled in from reference TRBV25-1 and TRBJ2-4, reads EADIYQTPRYLVIGTGKKITLECSQTMGHDKMYWYQQDPGMELHLIHYSYGVNSTEKGDLSSESTVSRIRTEHFPLTLESARPSHTSQYLCASSEGAQGAKNIQYFGAGTRLSVL.

This sequence joins TRBV27 and TRBJ1-1, with 7 nucleotides matching TRBD1. V was pared by 1 base and J by 0 bases, with 2 bases of the junction left unmatched. Germline loops: CDR1 MNHEY, CDR2 SMNVEV (reference sequence). The CDR3 is made up of 15 amino acids. The CDR3 nucleotides read TGTGCCAGCAGTTTATTTGGGACAGTGAACACTGAAGCTTTCTTT. Amino acid sequence: CASSLFGTVNTEAFF.

The chain employs TRBV2 and TRBJ2-7, with 7 bases matching TRBD1. The germline CDR1 and CDR2 sequences are SNHLY and FYNNEI. The length of the CDR3 is 14 residues. Trimming removed 5 bases from V and 1 base from J; junction bases left unmatched: 5. The DNA for the CDR3 is TGTGCCAGCAGTTGGGACAGCCCTTCCTACGAGCAGTACTTC. Translated: CASSWDSPSYEQYF.

The rearrangement uses TRBV24-1 and TRBJ1-5, with D unclear. V gave up 2 bases and J gave up 2 bases, with 12 bases separating them. CDR3 length: 16 amino acids. Germline V lookup: CDR1 KGHDR, CDR2 SFDVKD. CDR3 sequence: CATSDSEGWGNQPQHF. The CDR3 DNA is TGTGCCACCAGTGATTCGGAGGGTTGGGGCAATCAGCCCCAGCATTTT.

This sequence joins TRBV12-3 or TRBV12-4 and TRBJ2-2, with 9 bases matching TRBD1. V trimming: 5 bases; J trimming: 10 bases; junction bases outside the gene matches: 8. The CDR3 is 14 amino acids. The CDR3 DNA sequence: TGTGCCAGCAGTGCCCGACAGGGGGTTTTGGAGCTGTTTTTT. Its protein product is CASSARQGVLELFF.

CDR3 amino acids: CSVSRAGGGDTQYF. CDR3 DNA: TGCAGCGTTTCCCGCGCAGGGGGTGGAGATACGCAGTATTTT. V and J are TRBV29-1 and TRBJ2-3, with 7 bases that match TRBD1. The germline CDR1 and CDR2 sequences are SQVTM and ANQGSEA. There are 14 residues in the CDR3. With 5 bases clipped from V and 5 bases from J, the junction kept 10 bases outside the gene matches.

This chain links TRBV6-1 with TRBJ2-7; weak D call: TRBD1 (7 bases). Trimming stripped 4 bases from V and 3 bases from J, with 19 bases between. The CDR3 is 16 residues long. From germline, CDR1 is MNHNS and CDR2 SASEGT. The CDR3 DNA is TGTGCCAGCAGTGTTGGAGGGACAGTGAGCGTCTACGAGCAGTACTTC. It specifies CASSVGGTVSVYEQYF.

This chain connects TRBV7-9 to TRBJ1-5; 10 bases are a match to TRBD1. The CDR3 contains 15 residues. J lost 6 bases, V lost 1 base, and 3 bases had no gene match. Germline V CDR1 and CDR2: SEHNR, FQNEAQ (reference sequence). The CDR3 DNA reads as TGTGCCAGCAGCTTAGGGACAGGGGGTAGTCAGCCCCAGCATTTT. It yields the protein CASSLGTGGSQPQHF.

This clonotype has more than one count but fewer than ten. The chain carries TRBV7-9 and TRBJ2-1; D is ambiguous. Germline CDR1 is SEHNR and CDR2 is FQNEAQ (reference sequence). Trimming removed 6 bases at V and 11 bases at J, with 14 bases between. CDR3 length equals 12 residues. CDR3 DNA: TGTGCCAGCAGTCTAGAACGAGCTAAGCAGTTCTTC. This codes for CASSLERAKQFF.

This clonotype occurred a few times. The CDR3 is CASSLVGPPAQHF. Written as DNA, the CDR3 is TGTGCCAGCAGCTTAGTTGGACCCCCGGCCCAGCATTTT. The chain couples TRBV7-2 to TRBJ1-5; no definite D call. Germline CDR1 reads SGHTA; CDR2 reads FQGNSA. The CDR3 spans 13 residues. The ends were cut back, 1 base at V and 11 bases at J, with 12 bases in the middle.

This chain joins TRBV4-2 and TRBJ1-2; 7 bases are a match to TRBD1. This CDR3 has 15 amino acids. Germline CDR1 is LGHNA and CDR2 is YNFKEQ. V lost 0 bases, J lost 2 bases, and 3 bases stayed unmatched. Written as DNA, the CDR3 is TGTGCCAGCAGCCAAGAACAGGGGCCCAACTATGGCTACACCTTC. This codes for CASSQEQGPNYGYTF.